The rows below give T cell receptor beta chains drawn from one sample of a study of beta chain features in type 1 diabetes. Assay used: immunoSEQ multiplex PCR; TCRdb lists only in-frame clones, some missing. This sample has fewer than 350,000 clones, with around a fifth found just once. Sequencing was carried out using naive CD4+ T cells from blood. These receptors were obtained from a woman between 18 and 29 years old in good health. Each CDR3 is given with its conserved first and last residue. A D gene is named only where the DNA matches it firmly. Clone size appears in some rows only: once, few, many, or a class for an expanded clone.

v_call	d_call	clone_size	j_call	cdr3_nt	cdr3_aa
TRBV11-1	-	-	TRBJ2-7	TGTGCCAGCAGCTTAGTGGCGGGTAGCCGAGCCTACGAGCAGTACTTC	CASSLVAGSRAYEQYF
TRBV4-3	TRBD1	few	TRBJ1-6	TGCGCCAGCAGCCATACGGGACAGTTTGAGGCTGGAATAAATTCACCCCTCCACTTT	CASSHTGQFEAGINSPLHF
TRBV12-2	-	-	TRBJ2-5	TGTGCAAGTCGCTTAGCCCGGAGGTTCCCTAAGGAGACCCAGTACTTC	CASRLARRFPKETQYF
TRBV5-6	TRBD2	-	TRBJ2-7	TGTGCCAGCAGCCCTGTAGCGGGAACCGGGGGGCAGTACTTC	CASSPVAGTGGQYF
TRBV6-6	-	-	TRBJ2-7	TGTGCCAGCATAGTGGGAGGATCATCCTACGAGCAGTACTTC	CASIVGGSSYEQYF
TRBV9	TRBD2	-	TRBJ2-3	TGTGCCAGCAGCGTATATCCACCTAGCGGGGGCACAGATACGCAGTATTTT	CASSVYPPSGGTDTQYF
TRBV7-6	-	-	TRBJ1-1	TGTGCCAGCAGCTTGGGCTGGGGCACGAACACTGAAGCTTTCTTT	CASSLGWGTNTEAFF
TRBV5-1	TRBD2	-	TRBJ2-1	TGCGCCAGCAGCTTGACTAGCGGAGACAATGAGCAGTTCTTC	CASSLTSGDNEQFF
TRBV5-4	TRBD2	few	TRBJ2-2	TGTGCCAGCAGCCTACCGCGGGAGGGCTCCGGGGAGCTGTTTTTT	CASSLPREGSGELFF
TRBV6-6	-	-	TRBJ1-1	TGTGCCAGCAGTTACGTCCAGGTAGCTGAAGCTTTCTTT	CASSYVQVAEAFF
TRBV2	-	-	TRBJ1-5	TGTGCCAGCACCTCCGAGGGCAATAGCAATCAGCCCCAGCATTTT	CASTSEGNSNQPQHF
TRBV11-1	TRBD2	-	TRBJ2-5	TGTGCCAGCAGCCAGGGAGGGTTACAAGAGACCCAGTACTTC	CASSQGGLQETQYF
TRBV11-2	-	-	TRBJ1-5	TGTGCCAGCAGCTTTCAAGAGGGACAGCCCCAGCATTTT	CASSFQEGQPQHF
TRBV9	-	few	TRBJ2-1	TGTGCCAGCAGCCAACTATGGGATGAGCAGTTCTTC	CASSQLWDEQFF
TRBV7-9	TRBD1	-	TRBJ2-7	TGTGCCAGCAGCATATGGGACAGGGGTTACGAGCAGTACTTC	CASSIWDRGYEQYF
TRBV10-3	TRBD2	-	TRBJ2-2	TGTGCCGTCTCGGGGGGTGGCACCGGGGAGCTGTTTTTT	CAVSGGGTGELFF
TRBV7-6	TRBD1	-	TRBJ2-1	TGTGCCAGCAGCCCGCGGCCGGGACAGGGGCCCAGTGAGCAGTTCTTC	CASSPRPGQGPSEQFF
TRBV6-5	-	few	TRBJ2-3	TGTGCCAGCAGTTACAGGGATGGGGGGACAGATACGCAGTATTTT	CASSYRDGGTDTQYF
TRBV29-1	-	few	TRBJ2-7	TGCAGCGCCGGGGGACAGCCCTACGAGCAGTACTTC	CSAGGQPYEQYF
TRBV2	TRBD2	-	TRBJ2-7	TGTGCCAGCACCCCCTCACTAGCGGGGGACGAGCAGTACTTC	CASTPSLAGDEQYF
TRBV7-9	-	-	TRBJ2-1	TGTGCCAGCAGACCCGCCGGTGGGCCCTCCTACAATGAGCAGTTCTTC	CASRPAGGPSYNEQFF
TRBV27	TRBD1	-	TRBJ1-2	TGTGCCAGCAGTTTATCGATGACAGGGTTAGGCTACACCTTC	CASSLSMTGLGYTF
TRBV18	TRBD2	-	TRBJ2-3	TGTGCCAGCTCACCAGGACTAGCGGGAGAAGGGCAGTATTTT	CASSPGLAGEGQYF
TRBV18	TRBD2	-	TRBJ2-1	TGTGCCAGCTCACTGGCGGGAGCGATAAATGAGCAGTTCTTC	CASSLAGAINEQFF
TRBV7-8	TRBD2	few	TRBJ2-1	TGTGCCAGCAGCTTAGCGAACGGGAGGTTCAATGAGCAGTTCTTC	CASSLANGRFNEQFF
TRBV19	TRBD1	-	TRBJ2-7	TGTGCCAGTAAAAGGACAGGGTTGTACGAGCAGTACTTC	CASKRTGLYEQYF
TRBV4-3	-	-	TRBJ2-5	TGCGCCAGCAGCCCGGCGGCGGGGGAGACCCAGTACTTC	CASSPAAGETQYF
TRBV18	TRBD2	few	TRBJ2-7	TGTGCCAGCTCACCACCGGGACTAGCGGGAGCCTACGAGCAGTACTTC	CASSPPGLAGAYEQYF
TRBV6-5	TRBD1	few	TRBJ2-7	TGTGCCAGCAGTATGGGGACAGGGGGCGAATACGAGCAGTACTTC	CASSMGTGGEYEQYF
TRBV30	TRBD1	few	TRBJ2-5	TGTGCCTGGACGGGGACAGCCCAAGAGACCCAGTACTTC	CAWTGTAQETQYF
TRBV4-2	TRBD2	-	TRBJ2-3	TGTGCCAGCAGCCAAGAATCAACGGGGGGGTACCTAGATACGCAGTATTTT	CASSQESTGGYLDTQYF
TRBV19	TRBD1	once	TRBJ2-5	TGTGCCAGTAGTCCGGACAGGGAAGAGACCCAGTACTTC	CASSPDREETQYF
TRBV20-1	TRBD1	-	TRBJ1-6	TGCAGTGCTTTCGACAGGGTGGCCCTCCACTTT	CSAFDRVALHF
TRBV29-1	-	-	TRBJ2-5	TGCAGCGTTGAAGACGGTCGGGAGACCCAGTACTTC	CSVEDGRETQYF
TRBV30	TRBD1	few	TRBJ1-2	TGTGCCTGGAGTCTCCAGACAGGGGGCTATGGCTACACCTTC	CAWSLQTGGYGYTF
TRBV9	-	few	TRBJ2-7	TGTGCCAGCAGCGTAGTCCCCAGCTACGAGCAGTACTTC	CASSVVPSYEQYF
TRBV18	-	few	TRBJ1-4	TGTGCCAGCTCACCAACCGATCCTACTGAAAAACTGTTTTTT	CASSPTDPTEKLFF
TRBV18	-	-	TRBJ2-5	TGTGCCAGCTCACCACCGCCAGGGCAGGGCGAGACCCAGTACTTC	CASSPPPGQGETQYF
TRBV30	-	-	TRBJ2-7	TGTGCCTGGAGTGTATCGAGGGAGCAGTACTTC	CAWSVSREQYF
TRBV29-1	TRBD1	-	TRBJ1-5	TGCAGCGTCCTCCTGGGGACAGGGGGCCCCATGGGCAATCAGCCCCAGCATTTT	CSVLLGTGGPMGNQPQHF
TRBV30	-	-	TRBJ1-1	TGTGCCTGCTTAGCGAACACTGAAGCTTTCTTT	CACLANTEAFF
TRBV30	-	few	TRBJ2-1	TGTGCCTGGTTAGCAGAGGGCTCCTACAATGAGCAGTTCTTC	CAWLAEGSYNEQFF
TRBV25-1	TRBD1	few	TRBJ1-2	TGTGCCAGCAGTGAACCGGGTCAGGGGGGCGGGTATAAGGGCTACACCTTC	CASSEPGQGGGYKGYTF